What follows are 20 T cell receptor beta chains derived from one specimen sequenced in a study of blood T cell repertoires in COVID-19. The method was immunoSEQ multiplex PCR; TCRdb's version includes in-frame clones alone and lacks a portion of them. The sample gives 250,000 or so clones, around 90% of which show up once; 10% to 11% is in the top ten. Sequences were obtained from PBMCs or T cells enriched from blood (not recorded which). These receptors were collected from a man aged 25 to 45 who had recovered from COVID-19.

This clone was seen more than once but under ten times. The chain is built from TRBV7-9 and TRBJ2-1; 11 bases fit TRBD2. The CDR3 is 15 amino acids. Germline assignment: CDR1 SEHNR and CDR2 FQNEAQ (reference sequence). V trimming: 4 bases; J trimming: 9 bases; junction bases outside the gene matches: 8. CDR3 sequence reads: CASSSLAGDWSEQFF. The CDR3 nucleotides are TGTGCCAGCAGCTCACTAGCGGGGGATTGGAGTGAGCAGTTCTTC.

This clone appeared a single time. J is TRBJ1-2 and V is TRBV10-3; 10 nucleotides line up with TRBD1. The length of the CDR3 is 15 residues. V was pared by 5 bases and J by 6 bases, with 9 bases of the junction left unmatched. The germline V gene encodes CDR1 ENHRY and CDR2 SYGVKD. DNA for the CDR3: TGTGCCATCAGTATCGGACAGGGGGAGGGTAATGGCTACACCTTC. Its protein is CAISIGQGEGNGYTF.

The chain is built from TRBV19 and TRBJ1-1; tentatively, D is TRBD1 (5 bases). Germline CDR1 LNHDA, CDR2 SQIVND (reference sequence). V lost 1 base and J 0 bases, leaving 15 bases between the germline ends. This CDR3 region has 17 residues. CDR3 region: CASSIVGQFDLNTEAFF. The CDR3 nucleotides read TGTGCCAGTAGTATAGTAGGACAATTTGACCTGAACACTGAAGCTTTCTTT.

The rearrangement links TRBV6-1 to TRBJ1-2; TRBD1 aligns across 9 bases. The V gene end was trimmed by 1 base and the J gene end by 2 bases; junction bases not matched to a gene: 11. In germline, CDR1 is MNHNS, CDR2 SASEGT. The CDR3 spans 18 residues. The chain's CDR3 is CASSEGAPGQGYNYGYTF. The CDR3 nucleotides read TGTGCCAGCAGTGAAGGGGCTCCGGGACAGGGCTACAACTATGGCTACACCTTC.

The rearrangement uses TRBV18 and TRBJ1-3; 7 nucleotides align to TRBD1. There are 15 residues in the CDR3. Losses at the gene ends were 1 base for V and 3 bases for J; bases not matched to a gene: 3. CDR1 KGHSH and CDR2 LQKENI come from the germline V gene. The CDR3 DNA follows: TGTGCCAGCTCACCACAGCCAGGGGGTGGAAACACCATATATTTT. Translating gives CASSPQPGGGNTIYF.

This clone was detected only once. CDR3 region: CATSRGGEDTQYF. The CDR3 nucleotides are TGTGCCACCTCGAGGGGGGGGGAGGATACGCAGTATTTT. The chain couples TRBV19 to TRBJ2-3; possible D gene TRBD2, 7 bases. Germline loops: CDR1 LNHDA, CDR2 SQIVND (reference sequence). The length of the CDR3 is 13 residues. V lost 10 bases and J 6 bases, leaving 17 bases between the germline ends.

J is TRBJ1-1 and V is TRBV27; tentatively, D is TRBD1 (6 bases). Germline loops: CDR1 MNHEY, CDR2 SMNVEV (reference sequence). V shed 10 bases and J shed 0 bases, with 12 bases lying between them. CDR3 length equals 13 residues. CDR3 protein: CATLDSLNTEAFF. The CDR3 DNA reads as TGTGCCACCCTGGACAGTTTGAACACTGAAGCTTTCTTT.

The V and J genes are TRBV7-9 and TRBJ1-3; D remains unclear. This CDR3 comprises 15 residues. V was shortened by 3 bases and J by 1 base, with 10 bases between the two germline ends. Germline CDR1 SEHNR, CDR2 FQNEAQ (reference sequence). CDR3 loop: CASSFGDGSGNTIYF. The CDR3 bases are TGTGCCAGCAGCTTCGGGGATGGGTCTGGAAACACCATATATTTT.

The rearrangement uses TRBV27 and TRBJ2-7, with 10 nucleotides matching TRBD2. V was clipped by 5 bases and J by 2 bases; unmatched bases: 6. Germline V gives CDR1 MNHEY, CDR2 SMNVEV (reference sequence). The CDR3 totals 15 residues. The CDR3 DNA follows: TGTGCCAGCAGTCCGTGGACTAGCGGACCCTACGAGCAGTACTTC. Translation: CASSPWTSGPYEQYF.

The DNA for the CDR3 is TGTGCCAGCTCTCTCTACGCGGACAGCGGATACTATGGCTACACCTTC. Its translation: CASSLYADSGYYGYTF. This chain uses TRBV18 with TRBJ1-2, with D possibly matching TRBD1 (6 bases). Trimming stripped 6 bases from V and 3 bases from J, with 20 bases between. The germline CDR1 and CDR2 sequences are KGHSH and LQKENI. CDR3 length: 16 amino acids. Supplemented by reference TRBV18 and TRBJ1-2, the full variable domain reads NAGVMQNPRHLVRRRGQEARLRCSPMKGHSHVYWYRQLPEEGLKFMVYLQKENIIDESGMPKERFSAEFPKEGPSILRIQQVVRGDSAAYFCASSLYADSGYYGYTFGSGTRLTVV.

The chain employs TRBV2 and TRBJ1-2, with 10 bases aligning to TRBD1. Germline-derived CDR1 and CDR2 are SNHLY and FYNNEI. The trim removed 6 bases at V and 6 bases at J, leaving 7 bases unmatched. The CDR3 runs to 14 residues. The CDR3 bases are TGTGCCAGCAGGGTAAAGACAGGGGGCGATGGCTACACCTTC. It translates to CASRVKTGGDGYTF.

This sequence joins TRBV5-6 and TRBJ1-2; no definite D call. Trimming cost V 4 bases and J 6 bases, with 13 bases left between them. Germline V gene sequence: CDR1 SGHDT, CDR2 YYEEEE. This CDR3 region has 13 residues. The CDR3 loop is CASSRDHLHGYTF. In nucleotides, the CDR3 is TGTGCCAGCAGCCGCGATCATCTCCATGGCTACACCTTC.

In DNA, the CDR3 is TGTGCCAGCATGGTACAGGGTCAAGAGACCCAGTACTTC. Translated: CASMVQGQETQYF. The chain has TRBV5-6 and TRBJ2-5; possibly TRBD1 for D (6 bases). Germline assignment: CDR1 SGHDT and CDR2 YYEEEE. The CDR3 extends over 13 amino acids. The V gene lost 6 bases and the J gene lost 2 bases, with 11 bases spanning the gap.

This sequence joins TRBV7-9 and TRBJ2-7; D is possibly TRBD1 (7 bases). V was trimmed by 5 bases and J by 1 base, leaving 12 bases between them. Germline-derived CDR1 and CDR2 are SEHNR and FQNEAQ (reference sequence). There are 14 residues in the CDR3. The CDR3 sequence: CASSRQGGSYEQYF. The CDR3 bases are TGTGCCAGCAGCCGCCAGGGGGGATCCTACGAGCAGTACTTC.

The rearrangement joins TRBV23-1 to TRBJ1-5; TRBD1 aligns across 9 bases. TRBV23-1 belongs to the ORF category, with a function that is uncertain. Trimming removed 7 bases from V and 4 bases from J; junction bases left unmatched: 14. The CDR3 contains 17 residues. The DNA of the CDR3 is TGCGCCAGCACCCCAGTCTCCCCCGGGACAGGGAATCAGCCCCAGCATTTT. Amino acids: CASTPVSPGTGNQPQHF.

This clone has a single count. The chain is built from TRBV18 and TRBJ1-1; D is perhaps TRBD1 (5 bases). The ends were cut back, 3 bases at V and 1 base at J, with 12 bases in the middle. Germline values: CDR1 KGHSH, CDR2 LQKENI. CDR3 length equals 15 residues. CDR3 sequence: CASSPPRGTNTEAFF. The CDR3 bases are TGTGCCAGCTCACCCCCCCGGGGGACGAACACTGAAGCTTTCTTT.

This chain links TRBV10-1 with TRBJ2-5; the D gene is possibly TRBD2 (5 bases). Trimming removed 5 bases from V and 5 bases from J, with 18 bases in between. This CDR3 spans 15 amino acids. Looked up from germline, CDR1 is WNHNN and CDR2 is SYGVQD (reference sequence). CDR3 loop: CASSRESGSMETQYF. The DNA for the CDR3 is TGCGCCAGCAGTAGGGAGTCGGGGTCTATGGAGACCCAGTACTTC.

This chain links TRBV15 with TRBJ2-7; D is possibly TRBD1 (6 bases). V was trimmed by 0 bases and J by 1 base, leaving 10 bases between them. CDR3 length: 15 residues. Germline CDR1 reads LNHNV; CDR2 reads YYDKDF (reference sequence). CDR3 sequence (DNA): TGTGCCACCAGCAGAGAATACCAGGGGTCCTACGAGCAGTACTTC. Protein: CATSREYQGSYEQYF.

The chain couples TRBV9 to TRBJ1-2, with TRBD1 matching over 7 bases. The CDR3 covers 15 residues. Germline values: CDR1 SGDLS, CDR2 YYNGEE. J gave up 4 bases and V 4 bases, and 10 bases lay outside the gene matches. The CDR3 protein is CASSPRQGEGYGYTF. CDR3 DNA: TGTGCCAGCAGCCCCAGACAGGGCGAGGGCTATGGCTACACCTTC.

The chain employs TRBV9 and TRBJ1-6; D unresolved. The CDR3 length is 16 residues. Trimming stripped 3 bases from V and 0 bases from J, with 10 bases between. CDR1 is SGDLS and CDR2 is YYNGEE in the germline V gene. The CDR3 reads CASSEEKFSYNSPLHF. In nucleotides, the CDR3 is TGTGCCAGCAGCGAGGAGAAGTTCTCCTATAATTCACCCCTCCACTTT.